The 27 T cell receptor beta chains reported below all come from one sample, sequenced in a study of blood T cell repertoires in COVID-19. Produced via immunoSEQ multiplex PCR; TCRdb's table is partial and in-frame only. The sample carries some 260,000 clones, around four fifths recorded once. The sequenced sample was PBMCs or T cells enriched from blood (not recorded which). The source is a man aged 30 to 39 with acute COVID-19.

The rearrangement links TRBV28 to TRBJ1-5; the D gene is possibly TRBD1 (5 bases). With 6 bases removed from V and 2 bases from J, the gap between germline ends came to 17 bases. Germline V gives CDR1 MDHEN, CDR2 SYDVKM. The CDR3 covers 16 residues. Written as DNA, the CDR3 is TGTGCCAGCAGCCGCGGGGCAGGGCTTGGCAATCAGCCCCAGCATTTT. It specifies CASSRGAGLGNQPQHF.

This clone was seen a single time. V is TRBV5-4 and J is TRBJ2-1; D may be TRBD2 (6 bases). The CDR3 is made up of 16 amino acids. Trimming pared 0 bases from V and 0 bases from J, leaving 10 bases between. Germline loops: CDR1 SGHNT, CDR2 YYREEE (reference sequence). The CDR3 coding sequence is TGTGCCAGCAGCTTGGCCGGGGGTTCCTCCTACAATGAGCAGTTCTTC. This encodes CASSLAGGSSYNEQFF.

This chain joins TRBV7-2 and TRBJ2-3; 9 positions agree with TRBD2. Germline V gene data show CDR1 as SGHTA and CDR2 as FQGNSA. The trim removed 6 bases at V and 7 bases at J, leaving 8 bases unmatched. The CDR3 has 14 residues. The CDR3 sequence is CASRPGTSRYTQYF. CDR3 in DNA: TGTGCCAGCAGGCCCGGGACTAGCCGATATACGCAGTATTTT.

The chain joins TRBV5-1 to TRBJ2-2, with 8 bases identical to TRBD1. Germline-derived CDR1 and CDR2 are SGHRS and YFSETQ. V was pared by 5 bases and J by 5 bases, with 5 bases of the junction left unmatched. CDR3 length: 14 amino acids. The DNA for the CDR3 is TGCGCCAGCAGTCTGACAGGGGAGACCGGGGAGCTGTTTTTT. Translation gives CASSLTGETGELFF.

This chain joins TRBV7-9 and TRBJ2-5, with 7 bases fitting TRBD2. V was pared by 3 bases and J by 3 bases, with 13 bases of the junction left unmatched. CDR1 is SEHNR, CDR2 FQNEAQ, per germline (reference sequence). CDR3 length: 17 residues. CDR3 bases: TGTGCCAGCAGCTTTGGTCGTCTCGCGGGAGAGGAAGAGACCCAGTACTTC. Translated, it gives CASSFGRLAGEEETQYF.

The sample holds one count of this clone. This CDR3 is CASSLGTGGPDTQYF. The DNA for the CDR3 is TGTGCCAGCAGCTTGGGGACGGGAGGGCCAGATACGCAGTATTTT. The chain recombines TRBV5-8 with TRBJ2-3; the match to TRBD2 covers 8 bases. V lost 0 bases, J lost 4 bases, and 4 bases stayed unmatched. Looked up from germline, CDR1 is SGHTS and CDR2 is YDEGEE. The CDR3 loop spans 15 amino acids. The full variable domain, completed using reference TRBV5-8 and TRBJ2-3, is EAGVTQSPTHLIKTRGQQATLRCSPISGHTSVYWYQQALGLGLQFLLWYDEGEERNRGNFPPRFSGRQFPNYSSELNVNALELEDSALYLCASSLGTGGPDTQYFGPGTRLTVL.

The chain is built from TRBV10-1 and TRBJ2-3, with a weak D call TRBD2 (5 bases). Trimming shortened V by 8 bases and J by 3 bases, and 15 bases separated the two germline ends. This CDR3 is 14 amino acids long. Germline values: CDR1 WNHNN, CDR2 SYGVQD (reference sequence). In DNA, the CDR3 is TGCGCCAGCCAGCAGAGCAGGAGGACAGATACGCAGTATTTT. It codes for CASQQSRRTDTQYF.

This chain connects TRBV19 to TRBJ2-6, with 8 bases aligning to TRBD1. Losses at the gene ends were 3 bases for V and 2 bases for J; bases not matched to a gene: 6. Germline V gives CDR1 LNHDA, CDR2 SQIVND (reference sequence). The CDR3 has 17 residues. DNA for the CDR3: TGTGCCAGTAGTATTCTTCAGGGGGCTCCTGGGGCCAACGTCCTGACTTTC. Translated: CASSILQGAPGANVLTF.

The gene calls are TRBV10-2 and TRBJ2-7, with unresolved D. The V gene lost 3 bases and the J gene lost 1 base, with 10 bases spanning the gap. Germline values: CDR1 WSHSY, CDR2 SAAADI. The length of the CDR3 is 14 residues. CDR3 in DNA: TGCGCCAGCAGTGACCCCTTCCTATCCTACGAGCAGTACGTC. Translation: CASSDPFLSYEQYV.

The rearrangement links TRBV30 to TRBJ2-1; weak D call: TRBD1 (6 bases). Trimming removed 0 bases from V and 8 bases from J, with 14 bases in between. The CDR3 spans 14 residues. The germline V gene encodes CDR1 GTSNPN and CDR2 SVGIG (reference sequence). The chain's CDR3 is CAWSVAGAWDEQFF. The CDR3 region has the DNA TGTGCCTGGAGTGTGGCAGGGGCTTGGGATGAGCAGTTCTTC.

The rearrangement links TRBV6-1 to TRBJ1-5, with a weak D call TRBD1 (6 bases). The germline V and J ends were trimmed by 4 bases and 0 bases, with 19 bases remaining between them. Germline values: CDR1 MNHNS, CDR2 SASEGT. The CDR3 contains 18 residues. The CDR3 spells CASSASTGTKYSNQPQHF. The CDR3 DNA follows: TGTGCCAGCAGTGCCAGCACTGGGACAAAGTATAGCAATCAGCCCCAGCATTTT.

The CDR3 here is CASSLDPGQGGGYTF. As DNA, the CDR3 is TGTGCCAGCAGTCTCGACCCTGGACAGGGCGGCGGCTACACCTTC. This chain connects TRBV6-5 to TRBJ1-2, with 8 bases aligning to TRBD1. Germline lookup yields CDR1 MNHEY and CDR2 SVGAGI. This CDR3 is 15 amino acids long. The J segment lost 8 bases and the V segment lost 5 bases, leaving 13 bases of the junction unmatched.

The chain uses TRBV6-2 or TRBV6-3 and TRBJ1-6; TRBD1 might be the D (5 bases). V was clipped by 4 bases and J by 9 bases, with 7 bases between them. There are 12 residues in the CDR3. Germline V gene data show CDR1 as MNHEY and CDR2 as SVGEGT. CDR3 in amino acids: CASSWGVSPLHF. The CDR3, as DNA: TGTGCCAGCAGTTGGGGCGTTTCACCCCTCCACTTT.

The V and J genes are TRBV7-2 and TRBJ1-3, with D possibly being TRBD1 (5 bases). Germline V gene data show CDR1 as SGHTA and CDR2 as FQGNSA. This CDR3 contains 13 residues. CDR3 loop: CAVDRVSGNTIYF. CDR3 nucleotide sequence: TGTGCTGTAGACAGAGTCTCTGGAAACACCATATATTTT.

This clone was observed once. V is TRBV7-9 and J is TRBJ1-3; D is perhaps TRBD1 (5 bases). The CDR3 sequence is 13 residues long. The V gene lost 10 bases and the J gene lost 8 bases, with 18 bases spanning the gap. Germline V lookup: CDR1 SEHNR, CDR2 FQNEAQ (reference sequence). The CDR3 DNA reads as TGTGCCACCTCCGGGGGGGGTTATGACACCATATATTTT. It is translated as CATSGGGYDTIYF.

The chain uses TRBV7-8 and TRBJ1-5; a possible D gene is TRBD1 (5 bases). Germline V gene sequence: CDR1 SGHVS, CDR2 FQNEAQ. The V end was cut by 2 bases, the J end by 7 bases, with 15 bases between. The CDR3 runs 15 residues. The CDR3 nucleotides read TGTGCCAGCAGCTTAAGGAAAGACAGTAGGCAGCCCCAGCATTTT. Translation: CASSLRKDSRQPQHF. Variable domain in full (rest from reference TRBV7-8 and TRBJ1-5): GAGVSQSPRYKVAKRGQDVALRCDPISGHVSLFWYQQALGQGPEFLTYFQNEAQLDKSGLPSDRFFAERPEGSVSTLKIQRTQQEDSAVYLCASSLRKDSRQPQHFGDGTRLSIL.

The chain carries TRBV6-2 or TRBV6-3 and TRBJ2-3; TRBD2 matches 9 bases. CDR1 and CDR2 (germline): MNHEY, SVGEGT. V shed 4 bases, J shed 1 base, and the junction held 6 bases outside the gene matches. The CDR3 runs 16 residues. CDR3 in amino acids: CASSLGTSSRTDTQYF. DNA for the CDR3: TGTGCCAGCAGTTTAGGGACTAGCAGCCGCACAGATACGCAGTATTTT.

This clone was seen only once. The rearrangement joins TRBV4-1 to TRBJ2-4, with D unresolved. Trimming left V 4 bases short and J 0 bases short, with 25 bases between. Germline V gives CDR1 MGHRA, CDR2 YSYEKL. The CDR3 has 20 amino acids. DNA for the CDR3: TGCGCCAGCAGCCGGGTGTTTGACACCCTTCCTCGGTTAGCCAAAAACATTCAGTACTTC. This codes for CASSRVFDTLPRLAKNIQYF.

The rearrangement joins TRBV6-2 or TRBV6-3 to TRBJ2-7; 9 positions match TRBD2. This CDR3 has 17 amino acids. Germline CDR1 MNHEY, CDR2 SVGEGT. After removal of 3 bases from V and 3 bases from J, the junction contained 12 bases not matched to a gene. The CDR3 DNA reads as TGTGCCAGCAGTTATTTAGCGGGAGATAAGAGTGGCTACGAGCAGTACGTC. Its translation: CASSYLAGDKSGYEQYV.

The gene calls are TRBV2 and TRBJ1-5, with 7 positions matching TRBD1. Germline V gives CDR1 SNHLY, CDR2 FYNNEI. The CDR3 totals 15 residues. With V trimmed by 6 bases and J by 6 bases, 11 bases remained unmatched. CDR3 amino acids: CASSEDSAGGQPQHF. The CDR3 region has the DNA TGTGCCAGCAGCGAGGACTCCGCAGGGGGTCAGCCCCAGCATTTT.

The J gene is TRBJ1-1, the V gene TRBV4-2, with 8 bases that match TRBD1. After removal of 3 bases from V and 4 bases from J, the junction contained 7 bases not matched to a gene. This CDR3 contains 15 residues. Looked up from germline, CDR1 is LGHNA and CDR2 is YNFKEQ. The CDR3 DNA follows: TGTGCCAGCAGCCAGCATTTACAGGGGGGCACTGAAGCTTTCTTT. Its protein is CASSQHLQGGTEAFF.

Concerning this clone: One end of the junction fails to match germline, which may point to a read error. Other DNA sequences of this sample code for an identical CDR3. V and J are TRBV5-1 and TRBJ2-2; 9 nucleotides align to TRBD1. The germline CDR1 and CDR2 sequences are SGHRS and YFSETQ. The length of the CDR3 is 14 residues. CDR3 coding DNA: TGTGCCAGCAGCTGGGGACAGGGCACCGGGGAGCTGTTTTTT. It yields the protein CASSWGQGTGELFF.

The gene calls are TRBV11-3 and TRBJ1-4; 7 bases are a match to TRBD1. Germline V gives CDR1 SGHNT, CDR2 YENEEA. Germline trimming cut 4 bases from V and 1 base from J; bases unmatched to any gene: 0. The CDR3 length is 14 residues. Written as DNA, the CDR3 is TGTGCCAGCAGCTGGACAGGAACTAATGAAAAACTGTTTTTT. Translated, it gives CASSWTGTNEKLFF.

V usage is TRBV10-3 and J usage is TRBJ2-1; 8 positions agree with TRBD2. V trimming: 2 bases; J trimming: 7 bases; junction bases outside the gene matches: 10. Germline V gene data show CDR1 as ENHRY and CDR2 as SYGVKD. This CDR3 spans 16 amino acids. The CDR3 is CAISETSGLGPNEQFF. The DNA of the CDR3 is TGTGCCATCAGTGAGACTAGCGGACTGGGGCCGAATGAGCAGTTCTTC.

This clone was detected once. The rearrangement uses TRBV11-2 and TRBJ2-5; 11 bases fit TRBD1. Germline V gene data show CDR1 as SGHAT and CDR2 as FQNNGV. The CDR3 extends over 14 amino acids. With V trimmed by 6 bases and J by 5 bases, 5 bases remained unmatched. The CDR3 region is CASSGQGAGETQYF. CDR3 DNA sequence: TGTGCCAGCAGTGGACAGGGGGCCGGGGAGACCCAGTACTTC. Full variable domain (outside the CDR3, taken from reference TRBV11-2 and TRBJ2-5): EAGVAQSPRYKIIEKRQSVAFWCNPISGHATLYWYQQILGQGPKLLIQFQNNGVVDDSQLPKDRFSAERLKGVDSTLKIQPAKLEDSAVYLCASSGQGAGETQYFGPGTRLLVL.

The gene calls are TRBV27 and TRBJ1-1, with a tentative D call TRBD1 (5 bases). Germline CDR1 and CDR2: MNHEY and SMNVEV (reference sequence). The CDR3 contains 14 residues. V was cut by 5 bases and J by 1 base, with 11 bases left in between. CDR3 loop: CASSPPQANTEAFF. The CDR3 DNA sequence: TGTGCCAGCAGTCCCCCACAGGCGAACACTGAAGCTTTCTTT.

The CDR3 DNA reads as TGTGCCAGCAGCTTAGTATCAAGCGGGAGGAGTGAAGATACGCAGTATTTT. Encoded protein: CASSLVSSGRSEDTQYF. The V call is TRBV11-3, the J call TRBJ2-3, with 9 positions matching TRBD2. Germline lookup yields CDR1 SGHNT and CDR2 YENEEA. Trimming cost V 1 base and J 5 bases; bases outside gene matches: 10. The CDR3 extends over 17 amino acids.